This TCR beta chain was sequenced during a study of blood T cell repertoires in COVID-19. Looking at the study overall: The origin of the acute and convalescent COVID-19 samples was the United States, Italy and Spain. Sources were T cells, B-cell-depleted T cells, or PBMCs; the material itself was cDNA or gDNA.

Participants were placed into cohorts based on the clinical history they reported. Exposed participants came across a COVID-19 case within 2 weeks before study entry. TCRdb's copy holds only in-frame clones and misses some; the assay was immunoSEQ multiplex PCR. This table holds fewer than 250,000 clones, roughly four fifths found once. The CDR3 length is 12 residues. V lost 3 bases to trimming and J lost 7 bases, with 9 bases between them. J is TRBJ1-2 and V is TRBV12-3 or TRBV12-4; D possibly corresponds to TRBD1 (6 bases). What was sequenced was PBMCs or T cells enriched from blood (not recorded which). This TCR was sampled from a woman aged 40 to 49 who had been exposed to COVID-19. In DNA form, the CDR3 reads TGTGCCAGCAGTTTTCGACAGGCTGGCTACACCTTC. Protein sequence: CASSFRQAGYTF.